The table lists the clone carrying this TCR beta chain with a count of one. The antigen is not known. The sample is drawn from a study of blood T cells in healthy people across ages. For the study at large: Capture via template switching afforded approximately one barcoded beta molecule per two T cells.

The individuals who served as donors were healthy Caucasians living in Russia, aged roughly 6 to 90. Together with a sample-barcoded 5' primer, a J-beta primer mix was included in a second PCR lasting about 7 to 11 cycles. TCRdb re-called the 5' RACE reads with MiXCR, one entry per CDR3 protein. The table has about 970,000 distinct CDR3 sequences, about 53% seen once. Study findings and constraints: A strong correlation was seen between TCR beta diversity and naive T cell percentage. A greater number of naive CD4+ cells and higher diversity distinguished long-lived donors from aged donors.

Losses at the gene ends were 9 bases for V and 5 bases for J; bases not matched to a gene: 0. Germline V gene sequence: CDR1 KGHDR, CDR2 SFDVKD. The CDR3 sequence is 11 residues long. This clonotype originated in a woman in her fifties or sixties in good health. The sequencing sample was made of blood. This chain uses TRBV24-1 with TRBJ2-3; 8 nucleotides agree with TRBD2. The CDR3 protein is CATAGGDTQYF. As DNA, the CDR3 is TGTGCCACCGCGGGAGGAGATACGCAGTATTTT.